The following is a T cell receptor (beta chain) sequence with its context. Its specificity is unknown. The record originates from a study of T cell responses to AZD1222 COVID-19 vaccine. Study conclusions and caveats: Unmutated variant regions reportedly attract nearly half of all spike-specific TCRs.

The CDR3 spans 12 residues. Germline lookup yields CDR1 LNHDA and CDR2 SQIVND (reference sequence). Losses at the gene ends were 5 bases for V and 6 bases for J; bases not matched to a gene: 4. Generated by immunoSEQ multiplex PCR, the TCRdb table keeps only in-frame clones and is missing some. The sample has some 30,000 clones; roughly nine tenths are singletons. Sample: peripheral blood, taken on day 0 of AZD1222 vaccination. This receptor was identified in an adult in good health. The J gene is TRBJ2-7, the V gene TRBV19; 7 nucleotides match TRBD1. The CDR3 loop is CASSGDSGEQYF. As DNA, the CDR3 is TGTGCCAGTAGTGGGGACAGTGGCGAGCAGTACTTC.